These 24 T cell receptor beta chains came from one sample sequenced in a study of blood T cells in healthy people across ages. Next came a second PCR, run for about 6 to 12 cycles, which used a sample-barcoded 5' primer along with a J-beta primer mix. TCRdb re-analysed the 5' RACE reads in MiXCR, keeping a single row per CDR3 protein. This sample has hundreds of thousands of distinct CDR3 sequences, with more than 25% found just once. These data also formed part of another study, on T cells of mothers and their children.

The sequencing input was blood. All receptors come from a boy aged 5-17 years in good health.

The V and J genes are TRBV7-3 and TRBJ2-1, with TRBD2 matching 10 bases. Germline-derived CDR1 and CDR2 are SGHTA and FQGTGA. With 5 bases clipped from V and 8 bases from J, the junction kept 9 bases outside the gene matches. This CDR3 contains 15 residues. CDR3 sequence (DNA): TGTGCCAGCAGCGAAACCGGGACTAGCGAGGATGAGCAGTTCTTC. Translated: CASSETGTSEDEQFF. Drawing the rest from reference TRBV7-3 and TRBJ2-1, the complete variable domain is GAGVSQTPSNKVTEKGKYVELRCDPISGHTALYWYRQSLGQGPEFLIYFQGTGAADDSGLPNDRFFAVRPEGSVSTLKIQRTERGDSAVYLCASSETGTSEDEQFFGPGTRLTVL.

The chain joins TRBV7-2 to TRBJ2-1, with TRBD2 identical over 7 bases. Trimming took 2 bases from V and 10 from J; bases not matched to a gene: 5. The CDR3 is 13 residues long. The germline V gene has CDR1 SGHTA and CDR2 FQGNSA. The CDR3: CASSLTSAREQFF. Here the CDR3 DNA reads TGTGCCAGCAGCTTAACTAGCGCCAGAGAGCAGTTCTTC.

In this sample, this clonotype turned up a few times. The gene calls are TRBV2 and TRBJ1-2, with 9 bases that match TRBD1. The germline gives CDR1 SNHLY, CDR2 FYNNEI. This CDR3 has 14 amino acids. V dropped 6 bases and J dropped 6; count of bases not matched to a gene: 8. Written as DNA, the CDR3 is TGTGCCAGCAGAAGGGGACAGGGAGTCGATGGCTACACCTTC. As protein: CASRRGQGVDGYTF.

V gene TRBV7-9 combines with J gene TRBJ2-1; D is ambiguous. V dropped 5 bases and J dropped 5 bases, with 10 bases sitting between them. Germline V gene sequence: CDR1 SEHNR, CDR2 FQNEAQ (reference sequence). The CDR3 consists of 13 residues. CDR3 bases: TGTGCCAGCAGCCCCCGGTCCCACAATGAGCAGTTCTTC. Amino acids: CASSPRSHNEQFF.

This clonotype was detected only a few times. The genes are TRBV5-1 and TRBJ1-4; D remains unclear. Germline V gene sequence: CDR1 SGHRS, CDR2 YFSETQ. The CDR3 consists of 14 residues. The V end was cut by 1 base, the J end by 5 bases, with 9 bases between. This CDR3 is CASSLWVGNEKLFF. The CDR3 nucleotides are TGCGCCAGCAGCTTGTGGGTAGGGAATGAAAAACTGTTTTTT.

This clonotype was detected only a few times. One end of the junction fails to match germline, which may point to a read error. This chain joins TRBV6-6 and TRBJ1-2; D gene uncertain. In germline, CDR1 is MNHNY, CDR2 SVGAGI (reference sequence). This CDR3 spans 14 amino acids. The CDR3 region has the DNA TGTGCCAGCAGTTACTTAGAGACCTTGGGGATGCTCGACTTC. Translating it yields CASSYLETLGMLDF.

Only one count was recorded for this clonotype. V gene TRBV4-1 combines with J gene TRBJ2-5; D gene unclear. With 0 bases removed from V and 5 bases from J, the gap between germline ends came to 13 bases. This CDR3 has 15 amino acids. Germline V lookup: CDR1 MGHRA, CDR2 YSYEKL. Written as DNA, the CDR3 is TGCGCCAGCAGCCAAGATCTGGGCGAATTGGAGACCCAGTACTTC. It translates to CASSQDLGELETQYF.

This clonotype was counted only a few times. Written as DNA, the CDR3 is TGTGCCAGCAGTCGCCGGGCCCTCGGAACCTACGAGCAGTACTTC. This gives the protein CASSRRALGTYEQYF. This chain connects TRBV27 to TRBJ2-7; D remains ambiguous. Germline CDR1 MNHEY, CDR2 SMNVEV (reference sequence). The CDR3 runs to 15 residues. Between the trimmed V and J ends, which lost 5 bases and 2 bases, there was a span of 16 bases.

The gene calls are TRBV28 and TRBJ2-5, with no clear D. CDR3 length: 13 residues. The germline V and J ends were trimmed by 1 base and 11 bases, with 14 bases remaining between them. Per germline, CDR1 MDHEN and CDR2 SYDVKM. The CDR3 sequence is CASSLSGVNEQYF. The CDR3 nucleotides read TGTGCCAGCAGTTTATCAGGAGTAAATGAGCAGTACTTC.

The CDR3 sequence: CAISYSGVREETQYF. The CDR3 DNA is TGTGCCATCAGTTACTCGGGCGTGAGGGAAGAGACCCAGTACTTC. The V call is TRBV10-3, the J call TRBJ2-1; tentatively, D is TRBD2 (5 bases). The DNA end is more similar to TRBJ2-5, so the J call may be wrong. Germline V lookup: CDR1 ENHRY, CDR2 SYGVKD. The CDR3 is 15 residues long.

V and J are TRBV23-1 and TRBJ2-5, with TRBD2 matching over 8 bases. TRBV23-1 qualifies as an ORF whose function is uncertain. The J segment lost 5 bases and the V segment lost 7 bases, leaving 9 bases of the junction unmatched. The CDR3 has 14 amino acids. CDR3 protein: CASKGSGARETQYF. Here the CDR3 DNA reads TGCGCCAGCAAGGGTAGCGGGGCCCGGGAGACCCAGTACTTC.

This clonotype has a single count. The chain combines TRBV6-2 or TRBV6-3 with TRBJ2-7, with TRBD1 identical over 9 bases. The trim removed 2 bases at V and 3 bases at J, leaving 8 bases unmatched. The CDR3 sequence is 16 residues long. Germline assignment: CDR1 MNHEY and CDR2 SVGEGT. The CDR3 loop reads CASSYASWTGDYEQYF. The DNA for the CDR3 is TGTGCCAGCAGTTACGCCAGTTGGACAGGGGACTACGAGCAGTACTTC.

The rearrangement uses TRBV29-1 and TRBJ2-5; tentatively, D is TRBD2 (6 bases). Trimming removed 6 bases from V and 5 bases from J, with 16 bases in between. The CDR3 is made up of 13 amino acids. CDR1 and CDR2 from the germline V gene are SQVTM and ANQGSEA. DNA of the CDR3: TGCAGCGTGAAATCGGGGACTTCGGAGACCCAGTACTTC. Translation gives CSVKSGTSETQYF.

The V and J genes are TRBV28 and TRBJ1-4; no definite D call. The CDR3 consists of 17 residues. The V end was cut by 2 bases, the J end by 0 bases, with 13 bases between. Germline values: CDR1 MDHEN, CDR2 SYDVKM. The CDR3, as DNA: TGTGCCAGCAGTTTAGGGCCCCGGGGAGCAACTAATGAAAAACTGTTTTTT. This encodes CASSLGPRGATNEKLFF.

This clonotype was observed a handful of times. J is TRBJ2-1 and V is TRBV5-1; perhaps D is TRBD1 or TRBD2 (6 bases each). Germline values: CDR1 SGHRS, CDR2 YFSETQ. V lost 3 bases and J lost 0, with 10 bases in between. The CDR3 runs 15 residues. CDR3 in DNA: TGCGCCAGCAGCTCGGGGGCCACCTCCTACAATGAGCAGTTCTTC. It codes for CASSSGATSYNEQFF.

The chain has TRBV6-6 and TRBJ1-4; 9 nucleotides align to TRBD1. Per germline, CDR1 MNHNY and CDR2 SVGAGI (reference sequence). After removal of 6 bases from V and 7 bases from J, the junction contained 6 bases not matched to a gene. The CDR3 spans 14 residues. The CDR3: CASRLGQGSEKLFF. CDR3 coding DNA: TGTGCCAGCAGACTCGGACAGGGGAGTGAAAAACTGTTTTTT.

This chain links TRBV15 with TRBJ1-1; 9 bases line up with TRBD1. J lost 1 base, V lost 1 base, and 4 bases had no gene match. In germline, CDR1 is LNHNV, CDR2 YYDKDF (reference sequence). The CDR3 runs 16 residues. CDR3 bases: TGTGCCACCAGCAGAGGGAAGGGACAGGGGAACACTGAAGCTTTCTTT. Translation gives CATSRGKGQGNTEAFF.

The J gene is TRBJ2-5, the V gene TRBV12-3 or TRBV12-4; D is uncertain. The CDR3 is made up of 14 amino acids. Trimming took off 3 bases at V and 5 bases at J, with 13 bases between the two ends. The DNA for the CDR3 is TGTGCCAGCAGTTTGAACACCAATCGGGAGACCCAGTACTTC. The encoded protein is CASSLNTNRETQYF.

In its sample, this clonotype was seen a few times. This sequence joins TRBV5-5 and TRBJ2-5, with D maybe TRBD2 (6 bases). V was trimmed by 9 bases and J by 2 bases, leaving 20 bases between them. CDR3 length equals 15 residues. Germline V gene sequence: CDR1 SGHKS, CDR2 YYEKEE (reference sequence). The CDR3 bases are TGTGCCACCGCGAAATGGGGGGAACAACAAGAGACCCAGTACTTC. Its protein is CATAKWGEQQETQYF.

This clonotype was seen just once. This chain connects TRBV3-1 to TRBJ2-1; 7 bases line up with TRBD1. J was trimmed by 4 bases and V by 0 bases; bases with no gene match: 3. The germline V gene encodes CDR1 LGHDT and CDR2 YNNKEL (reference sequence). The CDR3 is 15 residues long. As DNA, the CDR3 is TGTGCCAGCAGCCAAGAAGGGGGACAGTACAATGAGCAGTTCTTC. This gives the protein CASSQEGGQYNEQFF.

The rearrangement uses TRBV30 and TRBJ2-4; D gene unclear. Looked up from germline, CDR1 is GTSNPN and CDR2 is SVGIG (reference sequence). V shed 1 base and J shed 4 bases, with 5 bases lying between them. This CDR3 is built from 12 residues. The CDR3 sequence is CAWSAIKNIQYF. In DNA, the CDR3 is TGTGCCTGGAGTGCAATTAAAAACATTCAGTACTTC.

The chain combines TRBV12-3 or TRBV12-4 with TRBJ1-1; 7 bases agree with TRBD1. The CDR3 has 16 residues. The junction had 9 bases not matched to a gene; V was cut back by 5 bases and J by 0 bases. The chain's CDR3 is CASSPNRGTMNTEAFF. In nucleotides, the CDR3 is TGTGCCAGCAGTCCAAACAGGGGTACCATGAACACTGAAGCTTTCTTT.

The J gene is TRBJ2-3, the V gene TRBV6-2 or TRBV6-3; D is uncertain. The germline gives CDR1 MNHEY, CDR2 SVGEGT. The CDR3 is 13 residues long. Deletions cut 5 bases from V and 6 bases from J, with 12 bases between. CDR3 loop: CASSPNSPDTQYF. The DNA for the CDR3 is TGTGCCAGCAGTCCTAATAGCCCCGATACGCAGTATTTT.

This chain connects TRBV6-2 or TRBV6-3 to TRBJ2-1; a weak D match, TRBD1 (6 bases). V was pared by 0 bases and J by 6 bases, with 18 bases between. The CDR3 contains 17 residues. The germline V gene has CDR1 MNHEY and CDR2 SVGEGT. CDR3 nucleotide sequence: TGTGCCAGCAGTTACTCGAGAACCCACAGGGTAGGCAATGAGCAGTTCTTC. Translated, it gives CASSYSRTHRVGNEQFF.